Described below is a single T cell receptor beta chain sequence and its context. This clonotype showed up many times. Its antigen target is currently unknown. Per-base quality was not reported, and no clone a single base away is much larger than it. This sample was taken from a study of Graves' ophthalmopathy and Graves' hyperthyroidism (dated by TCRdb to between 2018 and 2020). For the wider study: Peripheral blood was collected before any treatment was given, at the time of initial diagnosis. The study used TCR beta repertoire signatures to distinguish Graves' ophthalmopathy from Graves' hyperthyroidism and to predict progression to ophthalmopathy. In total, 135 blood samples were TCR-sequenced: approximately 40 ophthalmopathy, under 85 hyperthyroidism and some 17 hyperthyroidism-to-ophthalmopathy patients. A discovery set of 95 to 100 patients (43 ophthalmopathy, about 58 stable hyperthyroidism) was enrolled to explore V-J signatures distinguishing ophthalmopathy from hyperthyroidism. An independent validation cohort comprised around 19 hyperthyroidism patients and over 15 patients who later progressed from hyperthyroidism to ophthalmopathy. In about six hyperthyroidism patients, the T-cell repertoire of thyroid tissue was compared with the T-cell repertoire of blood. Once sampling was done, hyperthyroidism patients were given methimazole at a starting dose of 30 mg daily, while ophthalmopathy patients were given high-dose intravenous methylprednisolone. The approximately 97 discovery patients were randomly divided into training and test sets at a 7:3 ratio. The study at large found these results: Ophthalmopathy was separated from stable hyperthyroidism by the 13-signature model with about 88% sensitivity and approximately 84% specificity in cross-validation and with 80%/75% in the test set. In validation, the model predicted ophthalmopathy progression with 70.59% sensitivity and approximately 75% specificity; roughly 12 predicted patients were CT-confirmed with GO in a median of 6.5 months. No statistical method was used to predetermine the sample size, and group allocation was not hidden from the investigators. Among expanded thyroid clonotypes with frequency above 0.001, most also showed up in blood, which suggests that blood repertoires may reflect the thyroid immune response.

For repertoire sequencing, the TCR beta CDR3 regions were amplified from RNA transcripts. The first round of RT-PCR was done with HTBI primers and the Qiagen OneStep RT-PCR kit, and was followed by a second round of multiplex PCR, then size selection and purification. Libraries were sequenced paired-end with 100 bp reads on an Illumina HiSeq2000. In the authors' own workflow: SOAPnuke was used to process the reads, throwing out any read that had adapters, had uncalled bases, had a mean Phred below 15, or lacked an exact constant-primer or identifier match. COPE v1.2.5 was used to merge the high-quality paired reads. Clonotypes were defined as unique nucleotide sequences and were aligned to IMGT TRB V, D and J references using MiTCR v1.1. Only V-J combinations with frequency above 0.0001 were analysed, covering approximately 99% of repertoires. A TCR clonal expansion and chaos score per V-J combination was defined as the ratio of F50 clonal expansion to chaos observed in the TCRdist matrix. Welch's t-statistics and random forest were used to reduce the features to some 13 V-J combinations, which were then used as input to a naive Bayes classifier. The similarity between thyroid and blood repertoires was quantified using the Morisita-Horn index. In TCRdb, the public reads were trimmed at Q25 with fastp and aligned with MiXCR, with productive beta chains retained. Identical CDR3 protein sequences are pooled into one entry, listed with their most common genes and DNA. TCRdb, not the authors, supplied the V and J calls. In all, the sample holds about 500,000 distinct CDR3 sequences, and around an eighth of those were seen once. More than 8.5% of the sample is in the top ten clones.

The ophthalmopathy patients had moderately to severely active disease, with a Clinical Activity Score of 3 or higher, a NOSPECS grade of 4 or higher, and a disease duration of less than 3 months. Anyone with other autoimmune diseases, uncontrolled infections, pregnancy or lactation was excluded from the study. Diagnosis was based on clinical symptoms, serum thyroxine, TRAb, thyroid ultrasound and orbital computed tomography. PBMCs were isolated from 7.5 to 10 ml of fresh peripheral blood by Ficoll-Paque density gradient centrifugation. Trizol reagent was used to extract the total RNA, and its quality was then checked on an Agilent 2100 Bioanalyzer. At the junction V is shortened by 3 bases and J by 11 bases, with 16 bases in between. Looking up the germline V gene yields CDR1 SQVTM and CDR2 ANQGSEA. Including cysteine and phenylalanine, the CDR3 has 12 amino acids. The kept DNA is CDR3 alone, 36 bases in frame from the first base.

This sequence uses TRBV29-1 and TRBJ1-1; there is no confident call for the D gene. Source material: blood. The receptor was isolated from a woman in her twenties or thirties with Graves' ophthalmopathy. Donor details come from another sample of the same person, matched by shared clones. The DNA is TGCAGCGTTGATGCGGGCGGACGGACGGCTTTCTTT. Its coded protein is CSVDAGGRTAFF. Supplemented by the reference TRBV29-1 and TRBJ1-1 proteins around the CDR3, the complete variable domain is SAVISQKPSRDICQRGTSLTIQCQVDSQVTMMFWYRQQPGQSLTLIATANQGSEATYESGFVIDKFPISRPNLTFSTLTVSNMSPEDSSIYLCSVDAGGRTAFFGQGTRLTVV.